This T cell receptor (beta chain) was identified during a study of cytomegalovirus exposure and HLA in healthy donors. This clone appeared a few times. Antigen specificity is unknown. The donors (healthy individuals) were bone marrow donors. The study ran its PCR with 60 Vbeta and 13 Jbeta primers. Some clones are missing from TCRdb's copy, which holds only in-frame ones; the method was immunoSEQ multiplex PCR. The sample records about 94,000 clones, about 62% being singletons. With V trimmed by 7 bases and J by 8 bases, 5 bases remained unmatched. The CDR3 spans 12 residues. Germline-derived CDR1 and CDR2 are GTSNPN and SVGIG (reference sequence). Study-wide results and caveats: Roughly 170 TCR beta chains were listed as cytomegalovirus-associated. V- and J-gene trimming of TCR beta was linked (in a later analysis) to a missense DCLRE1C variant. Follow-up analysis found HLA locus-dependent TCR association rates, highest for DRB1 and lowest for HLA-C.

The receptor comes from a man between 25 and 39 years old in good health and CMV-seronegative. The sample consisted of PBMCs. The chain employs TRBV30 and TRBJ1-4; 9 bases map to TRBD1. In DNA form, the CDR3 reads TGTGCCTCCTGGACAGGGGTGGAAAAACTGTTTTTT. It is translated as CASWTGVEKLFF.